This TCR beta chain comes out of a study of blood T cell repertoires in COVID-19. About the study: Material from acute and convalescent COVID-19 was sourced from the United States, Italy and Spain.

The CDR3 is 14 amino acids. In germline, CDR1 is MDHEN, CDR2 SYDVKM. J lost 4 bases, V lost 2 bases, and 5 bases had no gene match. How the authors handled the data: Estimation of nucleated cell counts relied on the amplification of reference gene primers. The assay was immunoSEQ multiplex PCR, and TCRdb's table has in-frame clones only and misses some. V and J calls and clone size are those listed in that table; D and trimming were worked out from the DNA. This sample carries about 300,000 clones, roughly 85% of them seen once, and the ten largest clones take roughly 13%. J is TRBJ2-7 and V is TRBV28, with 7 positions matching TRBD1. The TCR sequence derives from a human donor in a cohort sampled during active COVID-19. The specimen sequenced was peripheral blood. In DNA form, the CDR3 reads TGTGCCAGCAGTTTAGAAGGGACAGCATACGAGCAGTACTTC. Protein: CASSLEGTAYEQYF.